This passage covers 8 T cell receptor beta chains from one sample sequenced in a study of cytomegalovirus exposure and HLA in healthy donors. The primer mix had 60 Vbeta and 13 Jbeta primers. Assay used: immunoSEQ multiplex PCR; TCRdb lists only in-frame clones, some missing. The top ten clones hold 4% of a sample with 150,000 or so clones, around 80% of them seen once. The sample was PBMCs. Source of these receptors: a woman between 35 and 50 years old in good health and CMV-seronegative.

This clone was found a few times. V usage is TRBV7-6 and J usage is TRBJ2-7; 7 bases are a match to TRBD1. Germline CDR1 SGHVS, CDR2 FNYEAQ. J was trimmed by 5 bases and V by 1 base; bases with no gene match: 23. There are 20 residues in the CDR3. The CDR3 bases are TGTGCCAGCAGCTTAGAGGGGGCCCACAGGGCACGGGGCCCTAAAAACGAGCAGTACTTC. This encodes CASSLEGAHRARGPKNEQYF.

The chain carries TRBV27 and TRBJ1-2; 8 bases agree with TRBD1. CDR1 and CDR2 (germline): MNHEY, SMNVEV (reference sequence). J lost 8 bases, V lost 5 bases, and 10 bases had no gene match. There are 14 residues in the CDR3. The CDR3 DNA reads as TGTGCCAGCAGTGCCGGACAGGGAATCAACGGCTACACCTTC. Amino acid sequence: CASSAGQGINGYTF.

This chain links TRBV10-3 with TRBJ2-7; D perhaps matches TRBD2 (6 bases). Trimming took off 3 bases at V and 4 bases at J, with 13 bases between the two ends. Germline lookup yields CDR1 ENHRY and CDR2 SYGVKD. The length of the CDR3 is 14 residues. As DNA, the CDR3 is TGTGCCATCAGTGAAGGAGGGACGGGATACGAGCAGTACTTC. It specifies CAISEGGTGYEQYF.

The chain links TRBV19 to TRBJ1-5, with TRBD1 as a possible D gene (5 bases). Trimming cost V 3 bases and J 2 bases, with 14 bases left between them. In germline, CDR1 is LNHDA, CDR2 SQIVND (reference sequence). The CDR3 spans 16 residues. The CDR3 reads CASSILGQGRNQPQHF. CDR3 DNA sequence: TGTGCCAGTAGTATTTTGGGGCAGGGCCGCAATCAGCCCCAGCATTTT. The full variable domain, with the rest looked up from reference TRBV19 and TRBJ1-5, is DGGITQSPKYLFRKEGQNVTLSCEQNLNHDAMYWYRQDPGQGLRLIYYSQIVNDFQKGDIAEGYSVSREKKESFPLTVTSAQKNPTAFYLCASSILGQGRNQPQHFGDGTRLSIL.

This clone was counted a single time. This chain connects TRBV5-1 to TRBJ2-5; maybe TRBD2 (6 bases). CDR1 is SGHRS, CDR2 YFSETQ, per germline. V dropped 4 bases and J dropped 4 bases, with 17 bases sitting between them. There are 15 residues in the CDR3. The CDR3 sequence: CASSPGVGGGETQYF. The CDR3 DNA is TGCGCCAGCAGCCCCGGGGTCGGGGGAGGAGAGACCCAGTACTTC. Full variable domain (rest looked up from reference TRBV5-1 and TRBJ2-5): KAGVTQTPRYLIKTRGQQVTLSCSPISGHRSVSWYQQTPGQGLQFLFEYFSETQRNKGNFPGRFSGRQFSNSRSEMNVSTLELGDSALYLCASSPGVGGGETQYFGPGTRLLVL.

CDR3 sequence: CASSPRRDLTTEAFF. The CDR3, as DNA: TGTGCCAGCAGCCCGAGGAGGGATTTGACCACTGAAGCTTTCTTT. J is TRBJ1-1 and V is TRBV5-4, with unresolved D. CDR3 length: 15 amino acids. CDR1 and CDR2 (germline): SGHNT, YYREEE (reference sequence). Deletions cut 4 bases from V and 4 bases from J, with 17 bases between. The complete variable domain, with remaining parts taken from reference TRBV5-4 and TRBJ1-1, reads ETGVTQSPTHLIKTRGQQVTLRCSSQSGHNTVSWYQQALGQGPQFIFQYYREEENGRGNFPPRFSGLQFPNYSSELNVNALELDDSALYLCASSPRRDLTTEAFFGQGTRLTVV.

The chain employs TRBV6-5 and TRBJ2-7; possible D gene TRBD1, 7 bases. Trimming cost V 8 bases and J 4 bases, with 15 bases left between them. This CDR3 is built from 13 residues. Per germline, CDR1 MNHEY and CDR2 SVGAGI. CDR3 protein: CASQGGPIYEQYF. The DNA for the CDR3 is TGTGCCAGCCAGGGGGGTCCCATATACGAGCAGTACTTC.

This chain joins TRBV5-1 and TRBJ2-3, with 8 bases that match TRBD1. This CDR3 spans 16 amino acids. J lost 0 bases, V lost 0 bases, and 3 bases had no gene match. CDR1 SGHRS and CDR2 YFSETQ come from the germline V gene. CDR3 DNA sequence: TGCGCCAGCAGCTTGGGACAGGGGCATAGCACAGATACGCAGTATTTT. It translates to CASSLGQGHSTDTQYF. Looking up the rest from reference TRBV5-1 and TRBJ2-3 gives the full variable domain: KAGVTQTPRYLIKTRGQQVTLSCSPISGHRSVSWYQQTPGQGLQFLFEYFSETQRNKGNFPGRFSGRQFSNSRSEMNVSTLELGDSALYLCASSLGQGHSTDTQYFGPGTRLTVL.